The 25 T cell receptor beta chains listed next were all sequenced from one sample in a study of T and B cells in COVID-19 patients. From blood, roughly 250-500 ng of genomic DNA served as TRB template. TRB rearrangements were amplified by multiplex PCR with BIOMED2 TRB-A/B primers. TCRdb recomputed calls from the multiplex PCR reads with MiXCR, one row per CDR3 protein. Of more than 15,000 distinct CDR3 sequences listed, 25% to 35% were seen once; the top ten hold 4.5%. The sample taken for sequencing was blood. The receptors were gathered from a human donor who had recovered from COVID-19.

The chain joins TRBV12-3 or TRBV12-4 to TRBJ1-4; D is perhaps TRBD1 (5 bases). With 3 bases removed from V and 12 bases from J, the gap between germline ends came to 11 bases. The CDR3 length is 12 residues. The DNA for the CDR3 is TGTGCCAGCAGTTTGGGGCCTTTGGAACTGTTTTTT. Its translation is CASSLGPLELFF.

The chain couples TRBV7-6 to TRBJ1-4; no reliable D call. The V gene lost 2 bases and the J gene lost 8 bases, with 15 bases spanning the gap. CDR3 length equals 15 residues. The germline gives CDR1 SGHVS, CDR2 FNYEAQ. The CDR3 DNA reads TGTGCCAGCAGCTTATTAGGATTAAGTGGAGAAAAACTGTTTTTT. As protein: CASSLLGLSGEKLFF.

With respect to this clonotype: Its ends do not fully match the called genes, so a read error is possible. V usage is TRBV6-2 or TRBV6-3 and J usage is TRBJ2-5; D is undetermined. The germline CDR1 and CDR2 sequences are MNHEY and SVGEGT. The length of the CDR3 is 13 residues. The DNA for the CDR3 is TGTGCCAGAAGTTACCCTCTCCAAGAGACCCAGTACTTC. This sequence encodes CARSYPLQETQYF.

By its share, this clonotype is medium-sized. The chain carries TRBV19 and TRBJ2-4, with D possibly matching TRBD1 (5 bases). The V and J ends lost 7 bases and 1 base respectively, with 8 bases between them. The CDR3 spans 13 residues. Germline V CDR1 and CDR2: LNHDA, SQIVND (reference sequence). This CDR3 is CASTWGAKNIQYF. The CDR3 nucleotides read TGTGCCAGTACCTGGGGCGCCAAAAACATTCAGTACTTC.

This clonotype is classed as medium-sized. This chain connects TRBV5-6 to TRBJ1-2; TRBD1 matches 7 bases. The CDR3 contains 14 residues. The ends lost 4 bases at V and 6 bases at J; junction bases unmatched: 9. Per germline, CDR1 SGHDT and CDR2 YYEEEE. CDR3 nucleotides: TGTGCCAGCAGCCGCCGGGACAGCTCGGATGGCTACACCTTC. Its protein is CASSRRDSSDGYTF.

This chain uses TRBV5-1 with TRBJ2-5; D could derive from TRBD1 or TRBD2 (6 bases each). Trimming took 4 bases from V and 5 from J, leaving 18 bases between them. The CDR3 runs 15 residues. The V gene's germline CDR1 is SGHRS and CDR2 YFSETQ. The CDR3 DNA follows: TGCGCCAGCAGCCGGGACGGGGGCATAACGGAGACCCAGTACTTC. This sequence encodes CASSRDGGITETQYF.

V usage is TRBV12-3 or TRBV12-4 and J usage is TRBJ2-3; TRBD2 matches 12 bases. V lost 4 bases and J lost 1; bases outside the gene matches: 15. The CDR3 covers 20 residues. The CDR3 DNA sequence: TGTGCCAGCAGTTCCCTAGCGGGGGGGCTAGGGGGCGGGGGCACAGATACGCAGTATTTT. Its translation is CASSSLAGGLGGGGTDTQYF.

This clonotype came up a few times. V and J are TRBV13 and TRBJ1-1; D might be TRBD1 (5 bases). The CDR3 totals 15 residues. V was pared by 6 bases and J by 1 base, with 15 bases between. Per germline, CDR1 PRHDT and CDR2 FYEKMQ (reference sequence). DNA of the CDR3: TGTGCCAGCAGGGTACGTGGGGGGACGAACACTGAAGCTTTCTTT. It is translated as CASRVRGGTNTEAFF.

CDR3 bases: TGCAGTGCTGGGGACTCTGGGGCCAACGTCCTGACTTTC. Translating gives CSAGDSGANVLTF. The gene calls are TRBV20-1 and TRBJ2-6; D is uncertain. Between the trimmed V and J ends, which lost 5 bases and 0 bases, there was a span of 5 bases. The germline V gene has CDR1 DFQATT and CDR2 SNEGSKA (reference sequence). This CDR3 is built from 13 residues.

The rearrangement uses TRBV20-1 and TRBJ2-6; tentatively, D is TRBD1 (6 bases). V lost 8 bases to trimming and J lost 2 bases, with 10 bases between them. The CDR3 extends over 13 amino acids. The germline V gene has CDR1 DFQATT and CDR2 SNEGSKA (reference sequence). Here the CDR3 reads CSQQGPGANVLTF. The CDR3 DNA follows: TGCAGTCAACAGGGACCTGGGGCCAACGTCCTGACTTTC.

There are many counts of this clonotype. The V gene is TRBV19, the J gene TRBJ1-5; TRBD1 matches at 9 bases. CDR1 and CDR2 from the germline V gene are LNHDA and SQIVND (reference sequence). This CDR3 comprises 15 residues. Trimming cost V 4 bases and J 4 bases; bases outside gene matches: 5. The DNA of the CDR3 is TGTGCCAGTAGTAGTGGGGGGACAGGGAATCAGCCCCAGCATTTT. This gives the protein CASSSGGTGNQPQHF.

The chain is built from TRBV6-5 and TRBJ2-7; 12 nucleotides line up with TRBD2. Trimming cost V 4 bases and J 3 bases; bases outside gene matches: 4. CDR1 MNHEY and CDR2 SVGAGI come from the germline V gene. This CDR3 comprises 15 residues. Here the CDR3 DNA reads TGTGCCAGCAGTTCCGGACTAGCGGGGCTCTACGAGCAGTACTTC. Amino acids: CASSSGLAGLYEQYF.

The chain recombines TRBV12-3 or TRBV12-4 with TRBJ2-3; 15 nucleotides match TRBD2. This CDR3 region has 16 residues. Losses at the gene ends were 6 bases for V and 5 bases for J; bases not matched to a gene: 6. The CDR3 DNA reads as TGTGCCAGCAGCCCCGGACTAGCGGGGGGGCTAGATACGCAGTATTTT. Amino acid sequence: CASSPGLAGGLDTQYF.

This clonotype was counted between two and nine times. The chain links TRBV7-2 to TRBJ2-5; D is possibly TRBD1 or TRBD2 (6 bases each). With 5 bases removed from V and 1 base from J, the gap between germline ends came to 14 bases. Germline assignment: CDR1 SGHTA and CDR2 FQGNSA. The CDR3 sequence is 15 residues long. The CDR3 bases are TGTGCCAGCAGCGCGGTGGGGGGCCTCCAAGAGACCCAGTACTTC. Encoded protein: CASSAVGGLQETQYF.

This clonotype was found a few times. Relative to the germline gene, one junction end is altered; a read error may explain this. The V and J genes are TRBV10-3 and TRBJ2-1; TRBD2 matches at 13 bases. Per the germline V gene, CDR1 is ENHRY and CDR2 is SYGVKD. CDR3 length: 15 residues. The CDR3, as DNA: TGTGCCAGCAGTGTTGGACTAGCGGGAGACAATGAGCAGTTCTTC. Translating gives CASSVGLAGDNEQFF.

This clonotype was seen a few times. J is TRBJ2-2 and V is TRBV18; D is possibly TRBD1 or TRBD2 (5 bases each). Germline V gives CDR1 KGHSH, CDR2 LQKENI. Trimming left V 2 bases short and J 5 bases short, with 12 bases between. This CDR3 spans 15 amino acids. The CDR3 DNA reads TGTGCCAGCTCACCATATGAGGGGTCAACCGGGGAGCTGTTTTTT. This encodes CASSPYEGSTGELFF.

This clonotype is labeled medium-sized. The chain joins TRBV29-1 to TRBJ1-2, with 8 bases matching TRBD1. CDR1 is SQVTM, CDR2 ANQGSEA, per germline. The CDR3 contains 12 residues. With 7 bases clipped from V and 4 bases from J, the junction kept 5 bases outside the gene matches. This chain's CDR3 is CSAKTGAYGYTF. The CDR3 nucleotides read TGCAGCGCTAAGACAGGGGCCTATGGCTACACCTTC.

Regarding this clonotype: The junction shows a germline mismatch at one end, possibly a read error. The chain employs TRBV5-1 and TRBJ1-6; a possible D gene is TRBD1 (5 bases). Germline V gene data show CDR1 as SGHRS and CDR2 as YFSETQ. The CDR3 runs to 15 residues. CDR3 coding DNA: TGTGCCAGCAGTCGCACCGGGACCGAGGGTTCACCCCTCCACTTT. Translating gives CASSRTGTEGSPLHF.

Details on this clonotype: This may arise from a read error, as a much more abundant clone is one base away. V gene TRBV19 combines with J gene TRBJ1-2; weak D call: TRBD1 (6 bases). In germline, CDR1 is LNHDA, CDR2 SQIVND (reference sequence). The length of the CDR3 is 13 residues. CDR3 protein: CASSTTGNYGCTF. CDR3 nucleotides: TGTGCCAGTAGTACCACAGGGAACTATGGCTGCACCTTC.

This sequence joins TRBV10-3 and TRBJ2-3, with 10 bases identical to TRBD2. The CDR3 sequence is 16 residues long. V gave up 4 bases and J gave up 2 bases; unmatched junction bases: 6. CDR1 ENHRY and CDR2 SYGVKD come from the germline V gene. The CDR3 region has the DNA TGTGCCATCAGTGGGGGGGGACTAGCGTACACAGATACGCAGTATTTT. Its protein product is CAISGGGLAYTDTQYF.

In its sample, this clonotype was seen many times. The chain has TRBV6-5 and TRBJ2-5, with TRBD1 identical over 9 bases. CDR1 and CDR2 (germline): MNHEY, SVGAGI. V lost 7 bases to trimming and J lost 3 bases; unmatched junction nucleotides: 9. CDR3 length: 15 amino acids. DNA for the CDR3: TGTGCCAGCAATTTCAACAGGGGGCCCAAAGAGACCCAGTACTTC. The encoded protein is CASNFNRGPKETQYF.

The CDR3 nucleotides are TGTGCCAGTAGGAGACTAGCGGGGGAGCTCTTAATCCATGAGCAGTTCTTC. Protein sequence: CASRRLAGELLIHEQFF. The genes are TRBV19 and TRBJ2-1; the match to TRBD2 covers 12 bases. Germline CDR1 is LNHDA and CDR2 is SQIVND (reference sequence). The CDR3 has 17 residues. The J segment lost 8 bases and the V segment lost 6 bases, leaving 14 bases of the junction unmatched.

This clonotype was detected only a few times. The chain has TRBV12-3 or TRBV12-4 and TRBJ2-7; D may match TRBD1 or TRBD2 (6 bases each). The CDR3 loop spans 15 amino acids. V lost 2 bases and J 6 bases, leaving 17 bases between the germline ends. The CDR3 region is CASSLTGGGLGEQYF. In DNA form, the CDR3 reads TGTGCCAGCAGTTTAACCGGAGGGGGATTGGGCGAGCAGTACTTC.

V and J are TRBV7-9 and TRBJ2-3; D is uncertain. This CDR3 has 15 residues. V was cut by 5 bases and J by 5 bases, with 17 bases left in between. Germline values: CDR1 SEHNR, CDR2 FQNEAQ (reference sequence). For the CDR3, the DNA is TGTGCCAGCAGCCCGACCGTTGGGGTGGGAGATACGCAGTATTTT. As protein: CASSPTVGVGDTQYF. The full variable domain, with the rest looked up from reference TRBV7-9 and TRBJ2-3, is DTGVSQNPRHKITKRGQNVTFRCDPISEHNRLYWYRQTLGQGPEFLTYFQNEAQLEKSRLLSDRFSAERPKGSFSTLEIQRTEQGDSAMYLCASSPTVGVGDTQYFGPGTRLTVL.

This clonotype showed up just a few times. The J gene is TRBJ1-1, the V gene TRBV12-3 or TRBV12-4; 8 nucleotides align to TRBD1. V lost 3 bases and J lost 1; bases outside the gene matches: 1. This CDR3 contains 14 residues. The CDR3 loop is CASSFGTGNTEAFF. In nucleotides, the CDR3 is TGTGCCAGCAGTTTCGGGACAGGGAACACTGAAGCTTTCTTT.